Sequencing of this T cell receptor (beta chain) was carried out in a study of radiation and T cells in renal cell carcinoma. General study points: Top tumor clonotypes rose in blood 2 weeks post-radiation, then contracted. Baseline intratumoral clonotype presence is unknown without pretreatment biopsies.

Profiled with immunoSEQ multiplex PCR; TCRdb holds only in-frame clones, not every one. Of 110,000 to 150,000 clones in the sample, roughly 90% are singletons; the top ten hold around 11%. V was clipped by 6 bases and J by 0 bases, with 15 bases between them. The V gene's germline CDR1 is SGHVS and CDR2 FQNEAQ. The CDR3 is 15 amino acids. Time point noted: baseline pretreatment blood. Treatment described: 15 Gy SBRT to primary tumor, nephrectomy 4 weeks later. This renal cell carcinoma was of the clear cell type. On this clone: The antigen remains undetermined.

The source of this sequence is a woman between 50 and 59 years old with renal cell carcinoma. The chain links TRBV7-8 to TRBJ2-7; either TRBD1 or TRBD2 may supply D (5 bases each). The material sequenced was blood, taken from a patient whose treatment included radiotherapy and nephrectomy. The CDR3 loop reads CASRDGTRSSYEQYF. The CDR3, as DNA: TGTGCCAGCAGAGACGGGACCCGTAGCTCCTACGAGCAGTACTTC. Together with reference TRBV7-8 and TRBJ2-7, the CDR3 gives the full variable domain: GAGVSQSPRYKVAKRGQDVALRCDPISGHVSLFWYQQALGQGPEFLTYFQNEAQLDKSGLPSDRFFAERPEGSVSTLKIQRTQQEDSAVYLCASRDGTRSSYEQYFGPGTRLTVT.